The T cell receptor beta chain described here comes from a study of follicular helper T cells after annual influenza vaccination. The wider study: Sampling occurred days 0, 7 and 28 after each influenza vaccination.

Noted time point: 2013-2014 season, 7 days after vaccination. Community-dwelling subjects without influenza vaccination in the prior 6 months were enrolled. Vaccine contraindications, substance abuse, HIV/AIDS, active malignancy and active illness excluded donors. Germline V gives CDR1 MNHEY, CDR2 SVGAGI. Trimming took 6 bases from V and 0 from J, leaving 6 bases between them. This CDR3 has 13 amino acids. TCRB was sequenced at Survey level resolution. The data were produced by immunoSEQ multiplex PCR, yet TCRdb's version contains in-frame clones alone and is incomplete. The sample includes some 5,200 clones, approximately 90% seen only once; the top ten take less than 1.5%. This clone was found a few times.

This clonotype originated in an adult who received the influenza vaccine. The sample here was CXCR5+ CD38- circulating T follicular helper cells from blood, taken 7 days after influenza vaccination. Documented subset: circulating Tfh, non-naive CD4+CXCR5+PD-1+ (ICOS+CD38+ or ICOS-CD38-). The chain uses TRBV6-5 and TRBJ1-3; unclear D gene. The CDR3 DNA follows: TGTGCCAGCAGACTCCGCTCTGGAAACACCATATATTTT. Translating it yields CASRLRSGNTIYF.